The 9 T cell receptor beta chains presented below share a single source sample, sequenced in a study of blood T cell repertoires in COVID-19. Profiled with immunoSEQ multiplex PCR; TCRdb holds only in-frame clones, not every one. The profile covers about 200,000 clones, with 88% appearing a single time and roughly a sixth taken by the ten largest. Sequencing was done on a sample of peripheral blood. The receptor source for this set is a man aged 45 to 65 with COVID-19, enrolled during active disease.

The V and J genes are TRBV7-2 and TRBJ1-3, with TRBD1 as a possible D gene (5 bases). This CDR3 has 15 amino acids. The V gene's germline CDR1 is SGHTA and CDR2 FQGNSA. Trimming took off 3 bases at V and 3 bases at J, with 12 bases between the two ends. In DNA, the CDR3 is TGTGCCAGCAGCTTGGGAGGGGCAGGTGGAAACACCATATATTTT. Translated: CASSLGGAGGNTIYF.

The chain has TRBV2 and TRBJ1-6; 9 bases are a match to TRBD1. This CDR3 has 16 amino acids. J was trimmed by 11 bases and V by 5 bases; bases with no gene match: 13. Germline lookup yields CDR1 SNHLY and CDR2 FYNNEI. This CDR3 reads CASSSTGGPSGTPLHF. The DNA for the CDR3 is TGTGCCAGCAGTTCTACAGGGGGCCCCTCGGGGACACCCCTCCACTTT.

The chain joins TRBV7-3 to TRBJ2-7; 8 bases are a match to TRBD2. V was pared by 1 base and J by 2 bases, with 4 bases of the junction left unmatched. CDR1 and CDR2 (germline): SGHTA, FQGTGA. CDR3 size: 15 residues. As DNA, the CDR3 is TGTGCCAGCAGCTTAAGAGCGGGGGCCGCCTACGAGCAGTACTTC. This translates into CASSLRAGAAYEQYF.

The chain combines TRBV23-1 with TRBJ2-7, with 7 bases aligning to TRBD1. TRBV23-1 is known as an ORF, though its function is uncertain. With 10 bases clipped from V and 5 bases from J, the junction kept 14 bases outside the gene matches. The CDR3 is made up of 14 amino acids. This CDR3 is CAINPGQKNNEQYF. CDR3 sequence (DNA): TGCGCCATAAATCCGGGACAGAAGAACAACGAGCAGTACTTC.

The rearrangement joins TRBV10-3 to TRBJ2-1; unclear D gene. In germline, CDR1 is ENHRY, CDR2 SYGVKD. Trimming left V 7 bases short and J 5 bases short, with 12 bases between. CDR3 size: 13 residues. The CDR3 DNA sequence: TGTGCCATCAACCCCGGTACCGACAATGAGCAGTTCTTC. Amino acid sequence: CAINPGTDNEQFF.

The genes are TRBV9 and TRBJ2-7, with D perhaps TRBD1 (7 bases). The CDR3 spans 12 residues. Germline CDR1 and CDR2: SGDLS and YYNGEE. The germline V and J ends were trimmed by 9 bases and 3 bases, with 13 bases remaining between them. CDR3 nucleotide sequence: TGTGCCAACCGACAGGGACTCTACGAGCAGTACTTC. Protein product: CANRQGLYEQYF.

This chain joins TRBV6-6 and TRBJ2-5; D perhaps matches TRBD2 (6 bases). The CDR3 has 17 residues. Trimming left V 5 bases short and J 4 bases short, with 23 bases between. CDR1 and CDR2 from the germline V gene are MNHNY and SVGAGI (reference sequence). CDR3 loop: CASSPAPLRESGETQYF. For the CDR3, the DNA is TGTGCCAGCAGTCCAGCCCCCTTGCGGGAATCCGGAGAGACCCAGTACTTC.

Details on this clone: Other DNA sequences within the sample encode an identical CDR3. This chain links TRBV6-2 or TRBV6-3 with TRBJ2-5, with D hard to call. This CDR3 has 12 residues. The V gene's germline CDR1 is MNHEY and CDR2 SVGEGT. V was cut by 5 bases and J by 5 bases, with 9 bases left in between. The CDR3 sequence: CASSNPRETQYF. The CDR3 coding sequence is TGTGCCAGCAGTAACCCTAGGGAGACCCAGTACTTC.

V gene TRBV7-9 combines with J gene TRBJ1-4; D possibly corresponds to TRBD1 (5 bases). CDR3 length equals 14 residues. V was shortened by 3 bases and J by 4 bases, with 9 bases between the two germline ends. The germline gives CDR1 SEHNR, CDR2 FQNEAQ (reference sequence). In DNA form, the CDR3 reads TGTGCCAGCAGCTTGGGACTCATTAATGAAAAACTGTTTTTT. Translated, it gives CASSLGLINEKLFF.